The clone carrying this T cell receptor beta chain has a handful of counts. In germline, CDR1 is WNHNN, CDR2 SYGVQD (reference sequence). The V and J ends lost 2 bases and 4 bases, in that order; junction bases with no gene match: 10. This CDR3 spans 17 amino acids. This entry comes from a study of blood T cell repertoires in COVID-19. The wider study: The samples span acute and convalescent COVID-19 from the United States, Italy and Spain. From T cells, B-cell-depleted T cells, or PBMCs came the material, which was cDNA or gDNA.

Under the authors' procedure: Amplified reference gene primers provided the basis for estimating nucleated cell counts. Here immunoSEQ multiplex PCR was the method, and the copy in TCRdb shows in-frame clones only, minus some. V, J and clone size derive from that table, while D and trimming were established from the DNA sequence. The sample holds about 110,000 clones, less than 90% seen once. This chain uses TRBV10-1 with TRBJ2-5, with 10 bases fitting TRBD2. The sequence derives from a woman aged 55-75 years with acute or convalescent COVID-19. Sequencing used peripheral blood. This CDR3 is CASSEGLAGVVSETQYF. CDR3 in DNA: TGCGCCAGCAGTGAGGGGCTAGCGGGAGTTGTGTCAGAGACCCAGTACTTC.